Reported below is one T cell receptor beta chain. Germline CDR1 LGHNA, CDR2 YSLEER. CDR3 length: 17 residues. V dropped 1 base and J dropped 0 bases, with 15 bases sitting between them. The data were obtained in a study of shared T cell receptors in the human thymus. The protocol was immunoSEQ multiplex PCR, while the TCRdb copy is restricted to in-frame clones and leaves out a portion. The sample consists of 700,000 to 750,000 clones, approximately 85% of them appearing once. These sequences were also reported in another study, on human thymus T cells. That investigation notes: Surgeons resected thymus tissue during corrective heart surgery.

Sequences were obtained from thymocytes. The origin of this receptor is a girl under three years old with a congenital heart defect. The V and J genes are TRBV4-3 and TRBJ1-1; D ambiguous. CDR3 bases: TGCGCCAGCAGCCAAGCCCCAAGAGGGATGATGAACACTGAAGCTTTCTTT. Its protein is CASSQAPRGMMNTEAFF.